The 29 T cell receptor beta chains in this list originate from one sample, sequenced in a study of T-cell memory formation after mild COVID-19. Using its own MiXCR run on the 5' RACE reads, TCRdb lists one record per CDR3 protein. The table lists 400,000 or so distinct CDR3 sequences, roughly 20% of them singletons. Sequencing was performed on PBMCs or a T cell subset sorted from them (not recorded which). Receptors were obtained from an adult woman who had mild COVID-19 (a few samples of this study predate the infection). Cell type and time point are not known.

This clonotype was detected a few times. This chain joins TRBV5-1 and TRBJ2-7; 8 nucleotides line up with TRBD2. This CDR3 has 14 amino acids. Germline CDR1 and CDR2: SGHRS and YFSETQ. The V and J ends lost 0 bases and 7 bases, in that order; junction bases with no gene match: 6. This chain's CDR3 is CASSLAGGPREQYF. CDR3 coding DNA: TGCGCCAGCAGCTTGGCGGGAGGGCCGCGGGAGCAGTACTTC.

The chain is built from TRBV6-5 and TRBJ2-7; 7 positions match TRBD1. V was clipped by 5 bases and J by 6 bases; unmatched bases: 4. In germline, CDR1 is MNHEY, CDR2 SVGAGI. There are 12 residues in the CDR3. The CDR3 DNA sequence: TGTGCCAGCAGTCGACAGGGCGGCGAGCAGTACTTC. Its translation is CASSRQGGEQYF.

This clonotype was observed a handful of times. In nucleotides, the CDR3 is TGCGCCAGCAGCCAAGACATCACTAGCGGCGGACCCACCGGGGAGCTGTTTTTT. Its protein product is CASSQDITSGGPTGELFF. The chain uses TRBV4-1 and TRBJ2-2; 8 bases fit TRBD2. Germline CDR1 MGHRA, CDR2 YSYEKL. This CDR3 is 18 amino acids long. V gave up 0 bases and J gave up 4 bases; unmatched junction bases: 10.

This clonotype has just a few counts. The rearrangement joins TRBV18 to TRBJ1-5; D ambiguous. This CDR3 comprises 15 residues. V was pared by 3 bases and J by 0 bases, with 9 bases between. Germline CDR1 is KGHSH and CDR2 is LQKENI. The CDR3 DNA follows: TGTGCCAGCTCACCTACCCCATATAGCAATCAGCCCCAGCATTTT. Translation gives CASSPTPYSNQPQHF.

The table lists this clonotype with many counts. The chain recombines TRBV7-6 with TRBJ2-1, with 7 bases lining up with TRBD1. In germline, CDR1 is SGHVS, CDR2 FNYEAQ. CDR3 length: 15 residues. The J segment lost 12 bases and the V segment lost 3 bases, leaving 14 bases of the junction unmatched. CDR3 DNA sequence: TGTGCCAGCAGCTTGTCACAGGGGTCGCTTCAGGGGCAGTTCTTC. Translation: CASSLSQGSLQGQFF.

This clonotype was counted ten times or more. The V gene is TRBV5-6, the J gene TRBJ2-7; D is perhaps TRBD1 (6 bases). V was cut by 4 bases and J by 3 bases, with 11 bases left in between. CDR1 and CDR2 (germline): SGHDT, YYEEEE. The CDR3 is 13 amino acids. CDR3 bases: TGTGCCAGCAGCCCAGGGGTCGGCTACGAGCAGTACTTC. Translated, it gives CASSPGVGYEQYF.

The gene calls are TRBV7-9 and TRBJ1-2; D gene unclear. The germline V gene has CDR1 SEHNR and CDR2 FQNEAQ (reference sequence). The CDR3 is 13 amino acids. Trimming took 6 bases from V and 4 from J, leaving 12 bases between them. CDR3 DNA sequence: TGTGCCAGCAGGTCTGGAGCGGGCTATGGCTACACCTTC. Amino acids: CASRSGAGYGYTF.

The V gene is TRBV12-3 or TRBV12-4, the J gene TRBJ1-5; 11 nucleotides agree with TRBD1. This CDR3 region has 17 residues. The V segment lost 7 bases and the J segment 4 bases; nucleotides outside the gene matches: 12. The CDR3 DNA reads TGTGCCAGCACTCTCGGACAGGGGGCTTCCACAAATCAGCCCCAGCATTTT. Its translation: CASTLGQGASTNQPQHF.

In its sample, this clonotype was seen a few times. The rearrangement uses TRBV30 and TRBJ2-1; possibly TRBD1 for D (5 bases). Germline CDR1 reads GTSNPN; CDR2 reads SVGIG (reference sequence). V was cut by 2 bases and J by 5 bases, with 7 bases left in between. This CDR3 region has 12 residues. The CDR3 sequence is CAWSRQHNEQFF. The CDR3 nucleotides read TGTGCCTGGAGTAGACAGCACAATGAGCAGTTCTTC.

This clonotype was seen a handful of times. V is TRBV5-1 and J is TRBJ2-1; D is perhaps TRBD1 or TRBD2 (5 bases each). CDR1 and CDR2 from the germline V gene are SGHRS and YFSETQ. The CDR3 runs 15 residues. The V end was cut by 2 bases, the J end by 2 bases, with 11 bases between. This CDR3 is CASSFGTLTYNEQFF. The CDR3 coding sequence is TGCGCCAGCAGCTTCGGGACGCTTACCTACAATGAGCAGTTCTTC.

This clonotype was seen a handful of times. The chain joins TRBV12-3 or TRBV12-4 to TRBJ2-5; D not resolved. The CDR3 totals 14 residues. V shed 3 bases and J shed 3 bases, with 11 bases lying between them. The CDR3 is CASSFLGNKETQYF. The CDR3 DNA follows: TGTGCCAGCAGTTTTTTGGGGAATAAAGAGACCCAGTACTTC.

CDR3 nucleotides: TGCGCCAGCAGCTTCCAACGGCGGGGCGACAATGAGCAGTTCTTC. Amino acid sequence: CASSFQRRGDNEQFF. V is TRBV5-1 and J is TRBJ2-1; tentative D call: TRBD2 (6 bases). CDR1 and CDR2 from the germline V gene are SGHRS and YFSETQ. V lost 2 bases, J lost 5 bases, and 14 bases lay in between. This CDR3 comprises 15 residues.

This clonotype was seen only a few times. This chain connects TRBV24-1 to TRBJ2-2; D remains unclear. V was clipped by 9 bases and J by 3 bases, with 10 bases between them. CDR1 and CDR2 (germline): KGHDR, SFDVKD. The CDR3 loop spans 13 amino acids. CDR3 residues: CATGTEDTGELFF. The DNA of the CDR3 is TGTGCCACCGGAACAGAGGACACCGGGGAGCTGTTTTTT.

This clonotype has more than one count but fewer than ten. The J gene is TRBJ1-5, the V gene TRBV5-1; D is possibly TRBD1 (6 bases). With 1 base removed from V and 8 bases from J, the gap between germline ends came to 16 bases. Germline V gene sequence: CDR1 SGHRS, CDR2 YFSETQ. This CDR3 is 15 amino acids long. DNA of the CDR3: TGCGCCAGCAGCTTGAGTACCGGGGGCTTTGAGCCCCAGCATTTT. Translation: CASSLSTGGFEPQHF.

This clonotype occurred a few times. The chain links TRBV6-2 or TRBV6-3 to TRBJ1-1; a possible D gene is TRBD1 (5 bases). Deletions cut 2 bases from V and 0 bases from J, with 28 bases between. Germline CDR1 is MNHEY and CDR2 is SVGEGT. The CDR3 is made up of 21 amino acids. As DNA, the CDR3 is TGTGCCAGCAGTTACGATGGCCCGGGGCAGCTGCTATCCTTCATGAACACTGAAGCTTTCTTT. Translation: CASSYDGPGQLLSFMNTEAFF.

The chain is built from TRBV7-9 and TRBJ2-5; D uncertain. The germline V gene encodes CDR1 SEHNR and CDR2 FQNEAQ (reference sequence). The CDR3 covers 15 residues. Trimming removed 5 bases at V and 1 base at J, with 14 bases between. The CDR3 here is CASSPKRRIQETQYF. DNA for the CDR3: TGTGCCAGCAGCCCGAAGAGGCGGATCCAAGAGACCCAGTACTTC.

This clonotype was recorded a few times. The CDR3 spells CASSFSVPYEQYF. In nucleotides, the CDR3 is TGTGCCAGCAGCTTCTCAGTGCCCTACGAGCAGTACTTC. The rearrangement joins TRBV7-2 to TRBJ2-7; D is unresolved. Germline V gives CDR1 SGHTA, CDR2 FQGNSA. V shed 3 bases and J shed 2 bases, with 8 bases lying between them. The length of the CDR3 is 13 residues. Full variable domain (remainder filled in from reference TRBV7-2 and TRBJ2-7): GAGVSQSPSNKVTEKGKDVELRCDPISGHTALYWYRQSLGQGLEFLIYFQGNSAPDKSGLPSDRFSAERTGGSVSTLTIQRTQQEDSAVYLCASSFSVPYEQYFGPGTRLTVT.

The rearrangement uses TRBV5-1 and TRBJ2-1; the match to TRBD2 covers 11 bases. Per germline, CDR1 SGHRS and CDR2 YFSETQ. CDR3 size: 16 residues. V lost 3 bases, J lost 7 bases, and 9 bases stayed unmatched. CDR3 sequence reads: CASSSVAGGPENEQFF. The DNA for the CDR3 is TGCGCCAGCAGCTCTGTAGCGGGGGGGCCCGAGAATGAGCAGTTCTTC. The complete variable domain, with remaining parts taken from reference TRBV5-1 and TRBJ2-1, reads KAGVTQTPRYLIKTRGQQVTLSCSPISGHRSVSWYQQTPGQGLQFLFEYFSETQRNKGNFPGRFSGRQFSNSRSEMNVSTLELGDSALYLCASSSVAGGPENEQFFGPGTRLTVL.

The chain uses TRBV6-5 and TRBJ2-1, with TRBD2 as a possible D gene (5 bases). Per the germline V gene, CDR1 is MNHEY and CDR2 is SVGAGI. V was pared by 8 bases and J by 3 bases, with 17 bases between. This CDR3 contains 15 residues. In nucleotides, the CDR3 is TGTGCCAGCGGCCCCGGTTCCGCGGGCTACAATGAGCAGTTCTTC. Protein product: CASGPGSAGYNEQFF.

This clonotype was detected only a few times. The chain has TRBV7-2 and TRBJ2-1, with D perhaps matching TRBD1 (5 bases). This CDR3 is built from 14 residues. Trimming took 4 bases from V and 10 from J, leaving 17 bases between them. CDR1 SGHTA and CDR2 FQGNSA come from the germline V gene. The CDR3 spells CASSSGSSRFEQFF. The CDR3 bases are TGTGCCAGCAGCTCAGGGTCGTCCCGCTTCGAGCAGTTCTTC.

This clonotype was seen a handful of times. This sequence joins TRBV29-1 and TRBJ2-7, with D uncertain. CDR3 length: 11 residues. Germline V lookup: CDR1 SQVTM, CDR2 ANQGSEA. Trimming cost V 7 bases and J 5 bases, with 12 bases left between them. In DNA form, the CDR3 reads TGCAGCGCTCACCATGGGAACGAGCAGTACTTC. Protein product: CSAHHGNEQYF.

This clonotype has only a few counts. The rearrangement uses TRBV12-3 or TRBV12-4 and TRBJ1-2; 7 positions agree with TRBD1. The trim removed 7 bases at V and 1 base at J, leaving 9 bases unmatched. The CDR3 has 15 residues. The chain's CDR3 is CASTRQGSINYGYTF. The CDR3, as DNA: TGTGCCAGCACCCGACAGGGATCTATTAACTATGGCTACACCTTC.

The V gene is TRBV12-3 or TRBV12-4, the J gene TRBJ2-7, with 7 positions matching TRBD2. V shed 6 bases, J shed 3 bases, and the junction held 14 bases outside the gene matches. CDR3 length: 16 residues. For the CDR3, the DNA is TGTGCCAGCAGCCTGGGACGAGCGGGACCCCTCTACGAGCAGTACTTC. This gives the protein CASSLGRAGPLYEQYF.

This clonotype was counted ten times or more. V usage is TRBV7-2 and J usage is TRBJ2-7; D might be TRBD2 (5 bases). V shed 7 bases and J shed 5 bases, with 15 bases lying between them. Germline loops: CDR1 SGHTA, CDR2 FQGNSA. The CDR3 totals 13 residues. CDR3 nucleotides: TGTGCCAGCACTCCGAGGGTTGTCCACGAGCAGTACTTC. Translating gives CASTPRVVHEQYF.

The gene calls are TRBV12-3 or TRBV12-4 and TRBJ2-7; D possibly uses TRBD1 or TRBD2 (5 bases each). The V and J ends lost 5 bases and 4 bases respectively, with 18 bases between them. This CDR3 spans 15 amino acids. The CDR3 DNA reads TGTGCCAGCAGTGACGGTGGGGGTTCTGGGTACGAGCAGTACTTC. Translation gives CASSDGGGSGYEQYF.

The rearrangement joins TRBV3-1 to TRBJ1-2; D gene uncertain. Germline V CDR1 and CDR2: LGHDT, YNNKEL (reference sequence). Trimming cost V 0 bases and J 4 bases, with 9 bases left between them. This CDR3 has 14 residues. The CDR3 loop is CASSQDGSRYGYTF. CDR3 bases: TGTGCCAGCAGCCAAGATGGCAGCCGCTATGGCTACACCTTC.

A few counts support this clonotype. The CDR3 DNA follows: TGTGCCAGCAGCCCCCGGACAGGAGCTGAAGCTTTCTTT. It codes for CASSPRTGAEAFF. The chain links TRBV7-9 to TRBJ1-1; 7 nucleotides line up with TRBD1. Germline V gives CDR1 SEHNR, CDR2 FQNEAQ (reference sequence). V lost 5 bases, J lost 6 bases, and 6 bases stayed unmatched. This CDR3 is 13 amino acids long.

V is TRBV21-1 and J is TRBJ2-5; the DNA was not used to check the table's D call, TRBD1. TRBV21-1 is shown as a pseudogene. CDR3 length equals 17 residues. The CDR3 here is CASSKSSADRGQETQYF. Written as DNA, the CDR3 is TGTGCCAGCAGCAAAAGTAGCGCGGACAGGGGGCAAGAGACCCAGTACTTC.

This chain connects TRBV7-2 to TRBJ2-2, with TRBD2 as a possible D gene (6 bases). V was pared by 2 bases and J by 1 base, with 11 bases between. There are 16 residues in the CDR3. Germline V lookup: CDR1 SGHTA, CDR2 FQGNSA. CDR3 in amino acids: CASSLRTGLNTGELFF. The DNA of the CDR3 is TGTGCCAGCAGCTTACGTACGGGACTGAACACCGGGGAGCTGTTTTTT.